This TCR beta chain was profiled in a study of T cell clonality in common variable immunodeficiency. Study-level findings and limits: TCRbeta clonality was increased in CVID versus healthy controls. Fewer TCRbeta clones were shared among CVID subjects than controls. Repertoire-complication correlations in CVID were limited by patient heterogeneity.

Sequencing input was equivalent genomic DNA from CVID and controls. Profiled with immunoSEQ multiplex PCR; TCRdb holds only in-frame clones, not every one. The profile covers 40,000 to 45,000 clones, none occurring a single time. The germline gives CDR1 LNHDA, CDR2 SQIVND (reference sequence). This CDR3 is built from 13 residues. This clone was counted a few times. Its target is not known. The read terminates 3 residues before the CDR3 end, so the remaining end is supplied by the germline J gene. The V gene is TRBV19, the J gene TRBJ1-2; TRBD1 matches 7 bases. The clonotype comes from a person aged 18 to 75 in good health. Sample: peripheral blood mononuclear cells. CDR3 sequence: CASSDSGGNTYTF. The CDR3 bases that were read are TGTGCCAGTAGTGACTCAGGGGGGAACACC.